This note documents a single T cell receptor (beta chain) sequence. Its antigen is not identified. This entry comes from a study of blood T cells in healthy people across ages. Findings and caveats of the study: Changes seen in expanded clonotypes were possibly confounded by donor CMV status left unknown.

Each donor's blood draw was around 10 milliliters of peripheral blood. With 11 bases clipped from V and 1 base from J, the junction kept 7 bases outside the gene matches. Germline V CDR1 and CDR2: MNHEY, SVGEGT. The CDR3 extends over 13 amino acids. Primed by a sample-barcoded 5' primer and a J-beta primer mix, a second PCR proceeded for 7 to 11 cycles. One entry per CDR3 protein, called by TCRdb with MiXCR from the 5' RACE reads. Found here are about 780,000 distinct CDR3 sequences, about 46% of them singletons; the top ten hold about a sixth. This chain links TRBV6-2 or TRBV6-3 with TRBJ2-7; 8 bases map to TRBD1. This TCR derives from a man older than 75 in good health. Input material: blood. Here the CDR3 DNA reads TGTGCCTCCGAGGACAGGGATTCCTACGAGCAGTACTTC. This translates into CASEDRDSYEQYF.